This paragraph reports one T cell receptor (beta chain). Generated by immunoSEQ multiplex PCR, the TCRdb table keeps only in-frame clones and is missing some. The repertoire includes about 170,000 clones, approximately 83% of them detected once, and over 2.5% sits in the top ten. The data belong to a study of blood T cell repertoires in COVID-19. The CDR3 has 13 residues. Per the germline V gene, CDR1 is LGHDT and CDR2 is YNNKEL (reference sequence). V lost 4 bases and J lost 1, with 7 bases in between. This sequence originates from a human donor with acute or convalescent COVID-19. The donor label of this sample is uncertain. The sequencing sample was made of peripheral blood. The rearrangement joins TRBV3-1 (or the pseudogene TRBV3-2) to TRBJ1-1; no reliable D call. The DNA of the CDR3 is TGTGCCAGCAGCCCCACTGGGAACACTGAAGCTTTCTTT. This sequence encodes CASSPTGNTEAFF.